The sequence of this TCR beta chain was determined in a study of OX40 agonist ivuxolimab in advanced cancers. For the study in its entirety: Ivuxolimab was an agonistic, fully human IgG2 monoclonal antibody directed against OX40 (CD134), a costimulatory receptor. Intravenous ivuxolimab was administered to patients every 2 weeks at six dose levels: 0.01, 0.1, 0.3, 1.5, 3 and 10 mg/kg. The purpose of peripheral TCRbeta sequencing was to test whether ivuxolimab changed TCR sequence diversity and led to clonal T-cell expansion. Patients were allowed to have had prior anti-PD-1, anti-PD-L1 or anti-CTLA-4 therapy, and approximately 40% of the dose-escalation patients had been treated with checkpoint inhibitors. Among the 52 dose-escalation patients, 19 had hepatocellular carcinoma, 15 melanoma, 9 renal cell carcinoma and 9 head and neck cancer. Partial responses occurred in three dose-escalation patients, of whom one had hepatocellular carcinoma and two had cutaneous melanoma. In the dose-escalation cohort, around four fifths of patients were male, and the mean age was approximately 55 years, with a range of about 23 to 90. The monotherapy dose-escalation portion (N of about 50 patients) of the phase I ivuxolimab trial is reported in the paper. What the work shows at the level of the full study, not this receptor alone: At doses of 0.1 to 3.0 mg/kg, clonal expansion of both CD4+ and CD8+ blood T cells was observed from baseline to week 6. Low levels of normalized T-cell clonal expansion were also seen in some patients who did not respond. Antigen specificity was not determined for the clonally expanded peripheral T cells. After ivuxolimab, CD8+ T cells had more expanded clones than CD4+ T cells on average. Partial responders in the 0.1-3.0 mg/kg groups had among the lowest normalized peripheral clonal expansion, especially among CD8+ T cells.

As concerns this clone: Its antigen remains undetermined. Qualities for individual bases were not recorded, and no much larger clone is one base off.

Patients with a history of autoimmune disease or receiving systemic immunosuppression were excluded from the trial. Peripheral blood for TCR sequencing was collected from all dose cohorts at baseline, on cycle 4 day 1, and on cycle 7 day 1. Samples were obtained from an open-label, multicenter, first-in-human phase I dose-escalation trial of ivuxolimab. Adults with locally advanced or metastatic melanoma, renal cell, hepatocellular, or head and neck squamous cell carcinoma were enrolled in the trial. Before TCR sequencing, CD4+ T cells and CD8+ T cells from peripheral blood were sorted into separate populations. Genomic DNA was isolated from the sorted cells so that the TCRbeta CDR3 region could be sequenced. The immunoSEQ Assay was used to sequence the TCRbeta CDR3 regions. TCRdb obtained this table from immuneACCESS and retained in-frame rearrangements with V and J assigned. These tables miss some clones; where compared with another copy, unresolved V genes account for less than half of the shortfall, and the remainder is unexplained. For this sample the table gives about 58,000 clones, of which approximately 88% were detected only once. The ten largest clones add up to 3% to 3.5% of the sample.

This TCR derives from an adult with an advanced solid tumor such as melanoma, head and neck, liver or kidney cancer. The source material was CD4+ or CD8+ T cells sorted from blood, sampled in a trial of the OX40 agonist ivuxolimab.

The nucleotide sequence is TGTGCCTGGAGTGTAGTAGAGACCCAGTACTTC. It translates as CAWSVVETQYF. The chain was built from TRBV30 and TRBJ2-5; the D gene cannot be resolved reliably. Trimming at the junction amounts to 0 bases on V and 4 bases on J, and the germline ends lie 3 bases apart. Based on the germline V gene (reference sequence), the CDR1 and CDR2 sequences are GTSNPN and SVGIG. Taken from cysteine to phenylalanine, the CDR3 has 11 residues. This entry keeps only the CDR3 DNA: 33 bases, framed from base 1.